These 15 T cell receptor beta chains were all obtained from the same sample, sequenced in a study of identical twins. Each CDR3 protein is one row after TCRdb ran MiXCR on the 5' RACE reads. This table has 450,000 or so distinct CDR3 sequences, 14% appearing once. The same data also went into a second study, on yellow fever vaccine responses in identical twins.

Sequenced: CD4+ T cells sorted from blood. The receptor source for this set is a woman aged 18-29 years in good health.

This rearrangement joins TRBV7-2 to TRBJ2-1; D ambiguous. The V gene's germline CDR1 is SGHTA and CDR2 FQGNSA. V was clipped by 5 bases and J by 7 bases, with 15 bases between them. This CDR3 region has 14 residues. CDR3 nucleotides: TGTGCCAGCAGCCCACCCCGAGACTTAAATGAGCAGTTCTTC. It codes for CASSPPRDLNEQFF.

In this sample, this clonotype turned up many times. The chain combines TRBV18 with TRBJ2-2, with 9 bases aligning to TRBD1. V shed 3 bases, J shed 5 bases, and the junction held 4 bases outside the gene matches. The germline V gene encodes CDR1 KGHSH and CDR2 LQKENI. The CDR3 consists of 15 residues. CDR3 coding DNA: TGTGCCAGCTCACCGGCTGGACAGGGGACCGGGGAGCTGTTTTTT. Translating gives CASSPAGQGTGELFF.

The chain is built from TRBV5-1 and TRBJ2-3; D gene unclear. V was trimmed by 0 bases and J by 0 bases, leaving 8 bases between them. CDR3 length: 15 amino acids. Germline lookup yields CDR1 SGHRS and CDR2 YFSETQ. The CDR3 region has the DNA TGCGCCAGCAGCTTGGTCGGGCTCAGCACAGATACGCAGTATTTT. Translated, it gives CASSLVGLSTDTQYF.

This clonotype was counted a few times. The rearrangement uses TRBV12-3 or TRBV12-4 and TRBJ2-2, with D perhaps TRBD1 or TRBD2 (5 bases each). V was cut by 3 bases and J by 7 bases, with 9 bases left in between. This CDR3 is built from 13 residues. Here the CDR3 DNA reads TGTGCCAGCAGTTTTGGGGGAGTCGGGGAGCTGTTTTTT. Protein sequence: CASSFGGVGELFF.

Only a few counts were recorded for this clonotype. This sequence joins TRBV6-5 and TRBJ2-7; 9 bases agree with TRBD1. V lost 7 bases, J lost 5 bases, and 0 bases stayed unmatched. Germline CDR1 and CDR2: MNHEY and SVGAGI. This CDR3 has 11 residues. DNA for the CDR3: TGTGCCAGCAACAGGGGGCACGAGCAGTACTTC. Translated: CASNRGHEQYF.

V and J are TRBV7-9 and TRBJ2-4; D tentatively reads TRBD1 or TRBD2 (5 bases each). CDR1 and CDR2 (germline): SEHNR, FQNEAQ (reference sequence). Trimming cost V 3 bases and J 7 bases, with 19 bases left between them. The CDR3 covers 16 residues. The DNA of the CDR3 is TGTGCCAGCAGCTTGACGGGGACCGAGCCGGCCAACATTCAGTACTTC. Protein: CASSLTGTEPANIQYF. The whole variable domain, remainder taken from reference TRBV7-9 and TRBJ2-4, is DTGVSQNPRHKITKRGQNVTFRCDPISEHNRLYWYRQTLGQGPEFLTYFQNEAQLEKSRLLSDRFSAERPKGSFSTLEIQRTEQGDSAMYLCASSLTGTEPANIQYFGAGTRLSVL.

This chain links TRBV5-5 with TRBJ2-3; D might be TRBD2 (6 bases). V dropped 3 bases and J dropped 6 bases, with 14 bases sitting between them. CDR3 length equals 14 residues. Per the germline V gene, CDR1 is SGHKS and CDR2 is YYEKEE (reference sequence). The DNA for the CDR3 is TGTGCCAGCAGCTCACTTCCGGGGGTGGATACGCAGTATTTT. It is translated as CASSSLPGVDTQYF.

The chain uses TRBV7-9 and TRBJ1-5; tentative D call: TRBD1 (5 bases). There are 15 residues in the CDR3. Looked up from germline, CDR1 is SEHNR and CDR2 is FQNEAQ (reference sequence). The V end was cut by 0 bases, the J end by 7 bases, with 13 bases between. The CDR3 loop reads CASSLASTEEQPQHF. The CDR3, as DNA: TGTGCCAGCAGCTTAGCGTCGACAGAAGAGCAGCCCCAGCATTTT.

The chain carries TRBV28 and TRBJ2-7; the match to TRBD2 covers 10 bases. CDR1 is MDHEN and CDR2 is SYDVKM in the germline V gene. With 6 bases clipped from V and 7 bases from J, the junction kept 24 bases outside the gene matches. The CDR3 sequence is 19 residues long. The CDR3 sequence is CASRPLLGGVGSGRFEQYF. Here the CDR3 DNA reads TGTGCCAGCAGGCCCCTACTGGGGGGGGTTGGTAGCGGGAGGTTTGAGCAGTACTTC.

At least ten counts were recorded for this clonotype. This sequence joins TRBV7-9 and TRBJ2-1; 7 nucleotides match TRBD2. The J segment lost 12 bases and the V segment lost 0 bases, leaving 17 bases of the junction unmatched. Looked up from germline, CDR1 is SEHNR and CDR2 is FQNEAQ (reference sequence). This CDR3 spans 17 amino acids. The CDR3 DNA follows: TGTGCCAGCAGCTTAGCGCATCTAAGCGGGAACCGATCGGGGCAGTTCTTC. Encoded protein: CASSLAHLSGNRSGQFF.

Only a few counts were recorded for this clonotype. This chain links TRBV5-1 with TRBJ2-3; 12 bases agree with TRBD2. CDR3 length equals 17 residues. With V trimmed by 4 bases and J by 6 bases, 12 bases remained unmatched. CDR1 and CDR2 (germline): SGHRS, YFSETQ. The DNA for the CDR3 is TGCGCCAGCAGCACGGGACTAGCGGGCGGCGCGGGTGATACGCAGTATTTT. Translated: CASSTGLAGGAGDTQYF.

The chain uses TRBV4-3 and TRBJ2-7; tentatively, D is TRBD1 or TRBD2 (6 bases each). Per germline, CDR1 LGHNA and CDR2 YSLEER. Trimming pared 0 bases from V and 4 bases from J, leaving 13 bases between. This CDR3 comprises 15 residues. CDR3 bases: TGCGCCAGCAGCCAAGAGGGCAGGGGAGGATACGAGCAGTACTTC. Protein product: CASSQEGRGGYEQYF.

The chain carries TRBV12-3 or TRBV12-4 and TRBJ1-4; no definite D call. The length of the CDR3 is 15 residues. Trimming took off 6 bases at V and 2 bases at J, with 13 bases between the two ends. CDR3 nucleotide sequence: TGTGCCAGCAGCCCTAACGGGGAGACTAATGAAAAACTGTTTTTT. Translating gives CASSPNGETNEKLFF.

At least ten counts were recorded for this clonotype. The V gene is TRBV29-1, the J gene TRBJ2-1; D is undetermined. Deletions cut 0 bases from V and 8 bases from J, with 8 bases between. The CDR3 consists of 12 residues. Germline CDR1 SQVTM, CDR2 ANQGSEA. The CDR3 protein is CSVEDRLDEQFF. DNA of the CDR3: TGCAGCGTTGAAGATAGGTTGGATGAGCAGTTCTTC.

This clonotype was picked up a small number of times. The chain is built from TRBV2 and TRBJ2-2; maybe TRBD1 (5 bases). Germline V gives CDR1 SNHLY, CDR2 FYNNEI. The V gene lost 5 bases and the J gene lost 6 bases, with 16 bases spanning the gap. CDR3 length equals 15 residues. CDR3 bases: TGTGCCAGCAGTCTCAGGGTAATAGGATCCGGGGAGCTGTTTTTT. Translated, it gives CASSLRVIGSGELFF.